This T cell receptor (beta chain) was profiled in a study of shared clonotypes between healthy human individuals. General study findings and limits: Between a few donors, naive CD4 clonotypes were shared at a level of about 5%.

Naive CD8 cells, CD45RO-negative and positively selected for CCR7, excluded terminally differentiated effector memory CD45RA+ cells. Adult donors, all healthy and HIV-negative, had no recent acute infections or vaccinations. Trimming cost V 5 bases and J 4 bases; bases outside gene matches: 9. Germline V lookup: CDR1 SGHTS, CDR2 YDEGEE. The CDR3 covers 14 residues. Profiled with immunoSEQ multiplex PCR; TCRdb holds only in-frame clones, not every one. The table records around 1.9 million clones, around 93% of them present only once. For this clone: The target antigen is unknown.

The J gene is TRBJ2-7, the V gene TRBV5-8; TRBD2 agrees at 7 bases. Sequenced material: naive CD8+ T cells from PBMCs. The TCR comes from a man aged 18-30 years in good health. Some clones in this sample may be carry-over from other donors' samples. CDR3 nucleotide sequence: TGTGCCAGCAGTCTCCTAGCGGCCCCATACGAGCAGTACTTC. Amino acid sequence: CASSLLAAPYEQYF.